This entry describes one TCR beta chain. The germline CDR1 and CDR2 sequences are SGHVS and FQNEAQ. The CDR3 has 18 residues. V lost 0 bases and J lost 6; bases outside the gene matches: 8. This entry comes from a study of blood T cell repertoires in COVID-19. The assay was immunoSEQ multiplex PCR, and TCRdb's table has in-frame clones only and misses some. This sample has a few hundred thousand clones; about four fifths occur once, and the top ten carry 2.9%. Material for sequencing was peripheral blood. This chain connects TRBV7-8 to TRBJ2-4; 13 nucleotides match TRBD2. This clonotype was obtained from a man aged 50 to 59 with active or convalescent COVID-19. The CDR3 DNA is TGTGCCAGCAGCTTAGCCGGGACTAGCGGGGCAGTAGGAAACATTCAGTACTTC. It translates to CASSLAGTSGAVGNIQYF.